The present T cell receptor (beta chain) was sequenced within a study of immune evolution from preneoplasia to lung adenocarcinoma (dated by TCRdb to about 2021). About the investigation overall: HLA loss of heterozygosity was found in about 6.3% of AIS, 15% of MIA and 25% to 40% of ADC lesions, and in no AAH lesions. The study combined immune gene expression, TCR sequencing and multiplex immunofluorescence to profile immune contexture across lung adenocarcinoma precursors and invasive adenocarcinoma. Resected precursor lesions (AAH, AIS, MIA) and invasive adenocarcinomas were compared with paired morphologically normal lung tissue. Sample size was determined by specimen availability and not by a prior power calculation. The immune data were combined with whole exome sequencing and methylation data from the same cohort of nodules. The overall cohort comprised 40 to 60 patients with pulmonary nodules who underwent surgical resection. TCR sequencing data came from approximately 56 patients. The study reported that 90 to 120 samples were used for TCR sequencing. Class I HLA alleles were inferred from exome data with POLYSOLVER, and allele-specific HLA loss was detected with LOHHLA.

Details on this clone: What this receptor recognizes is not known. No clone much larger than this one lies a single base away; base qualities are absent.

Resection was performed on patients in Japan or China between the mid-2010s and the late 2010s. Two lung cancer pathologists independently reviewed H&E slides to confirm the histologic diagnosis of every case. To enrich premalignant or tumor cells for nucleic acid extraction, macro-dissection was performed after pathologic assessment. FFPE tissue was used for DNA isolation with the AllPrep DNA/RNA FFPE Kit. TCR beta CDR3 regions were sequenced from DNA using the immunoSEQ hsTCRbeta Kit. In the paper's pipeline: The ImmunoSEQ Analyzer was used to analyse the TCR sequencing data. T cell clonality was defined as 1 minus Pielou's evenness computed on productive rearrangements. To measure T cell diversity, the inverse Simpson index was applied to productive templates. T cell density was defined as TCR beta template counts normalized to usable DNA, with usable DNA estimated by amplification and sequencing of housekeeping genes. Two-sided Kruskal-Wallis tests were used to compare TCR metrics between histologic stages. TCRdb re-hosts the immuneACCESS table, in-frame sequences only. Its copies lack some clones; in the studies checked, an unresolved V gene accounts for under half of them, and the cause for the rest is not known. D and trimming were read from the DNA, whereas the V and J calls and clone size are those reported in that table. Across this sample there are approximately 10,000 clones, with just over 75% seen only once. The top ten hold just over 6.5% of the sample.

Points the paper makes about the study in general: The findings reflected association rather than direct causation, and larger cohorts with long-term follow-up and longitudinal biopsies were considered necessary. Normal lung had the highest top T cell clone frequencies, which appeared to decline progressively from AAH through AIS, MIA and invasive adenocarcinoma. Normal lung showed the highest clonality, whereas later-stage lesions appeared to have higher T cell density and diversity but lower clonality. The highest T cell clonality was observed in KRAS-mutant nodules compared with EGFR-mutant or double wild-type lesions. Because every patient came from Japan and China, how well the results apply to Western populations was uncertain.

This TCR was sampled from a person aged 55 to 79 with lung adenocarcinoma. The sequencing input was FFPE lung adenocarcinoma in situ tissue. The sample's cell subset or site label, in plain terms: preinvasive adenocarcinoma in situ (AIS).

The CDR3 corresponds to CASSLDLSSYNEQFF. The DNA reads TGCGCCAGCAGCTTGGATCTAAGCTCCTACAATGAGCAGTTCTTC. The V gene is TRBV5-1 and the J gene is TRBJ2-1; the D segment cannot be called with confidence. The germline V gene yields SGHRS for CDR1 and YFSETQ for CDR2. Spanning cysteine to phenylalanine, the CDR3 consists of 15 amino acids. This entry keeps only the CDR3 DNA: 45 bases, framed from base 1. Between the V and J ends, shortened by 0 bases and 0 bases respectively, the junction contains 7 bases.